This T cell receptor beta chain is drawn from a study of PD-L1 blockade in urothelial cancer. The protocol was immunoSEQ multiplex PCR, while the TCRdb copy is restricted to in-frame clones and leaves out a portion. The profile covers about 43,000 clones, with 88% appearing a single time and about 14% taken by the ten largest. CDR3 size: 20 residues. Unmatched junction bases numbered 17, after V lost 5 bases and J lost 6 bases. Per the germline V gene, CDR1 is SGHVS and CDR2 is FQNEAQ. The source was PBMCs, collected around atezolizumab (anti-PD-L1) treatment. The chain links TRBV7-8 to TRBJ2-1, with 15 positions matching TRBD2. The receptor was isolated from a woman between 55 and 75 years old with urothelial cancer. The CDR3 protein is CASSPGKGLAGGRGSNEQFF. The CDR3 coding sequence is TGTGCCAGCAGCCCCGGGAAGGGACTAGCGGGGGGAAGGGGTAGCAATGAGCAGTTCTTC.